This T cell receptor (beta chain) was identified in a study of cytomegalovirus exposure and HLA in healthy donors. Study-level findings and limits: Later on, an analysis tied 15,000 to 20,000 TCR beta sequences to HLA alleles at 0.05 false discovery rate. Later on, analysis showed that most CMV-associated TCR beta chains appeared to be HLA-restricted.

The germline gives CDR1 SEHNR, CDR2 FQNEAQ (reference sequence). CDR3 size: 14 residues. V was trimmed by 5 bases and J by 5 bases, leaving 15 bases between them. Both 60 Vbeta primers and 13 Jbeta primers went into the PCR. TCRdb's copy holds only in-frame clones and misses some; the assay was immunoSEQ multiplex PCR. Among 150,000 to 200,000 clones, 82% were seen once, and the ten largest hold about 1.6%. Remarks on this clone: The antigen remains undetermined.

The sequence came from a girl aged 10-17 years in good health and CMV-seropositive. V is TRBV7-9 and J is TRBJ1-1; D may be TRBD1 (6 bases). Sequencing was carried out using PBMCs. CDR3 DNA sequence: TGTGCCAGCAGCACCTCAGGGGATCTTACTGAAGCTTTCTTT. Encoded protein: CASSTSGDLTEAFF.